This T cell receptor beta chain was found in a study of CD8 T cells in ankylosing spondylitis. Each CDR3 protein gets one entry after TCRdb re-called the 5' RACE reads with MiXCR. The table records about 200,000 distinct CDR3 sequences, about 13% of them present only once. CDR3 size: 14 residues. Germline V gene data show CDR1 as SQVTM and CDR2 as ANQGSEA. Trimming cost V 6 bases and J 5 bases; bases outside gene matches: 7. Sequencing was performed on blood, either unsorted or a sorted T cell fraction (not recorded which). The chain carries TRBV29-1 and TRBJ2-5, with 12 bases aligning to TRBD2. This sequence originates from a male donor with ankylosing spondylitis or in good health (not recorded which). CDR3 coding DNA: TGCAGCGTCCAACTAGCGGGAGGAGGCGAGACCCAGTACTTC. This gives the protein CSVQLAGGGETQYF.